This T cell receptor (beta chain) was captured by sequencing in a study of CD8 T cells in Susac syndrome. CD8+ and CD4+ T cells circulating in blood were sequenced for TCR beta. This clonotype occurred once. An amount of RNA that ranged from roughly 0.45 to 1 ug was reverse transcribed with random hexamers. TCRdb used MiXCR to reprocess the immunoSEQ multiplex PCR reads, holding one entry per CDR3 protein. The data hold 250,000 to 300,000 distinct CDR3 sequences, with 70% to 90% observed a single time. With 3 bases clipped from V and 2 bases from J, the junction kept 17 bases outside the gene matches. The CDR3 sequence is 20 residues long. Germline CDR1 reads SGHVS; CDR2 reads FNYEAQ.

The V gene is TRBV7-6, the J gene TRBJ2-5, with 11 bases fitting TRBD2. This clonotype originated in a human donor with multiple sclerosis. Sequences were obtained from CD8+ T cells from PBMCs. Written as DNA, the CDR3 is TGTGCCAGCAGCTTTCTGCTGACTAGCGGGACCCGATCACGTCAAGAGACCCAGTACTTC. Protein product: CASSFLLTSGTRSRQETQYF. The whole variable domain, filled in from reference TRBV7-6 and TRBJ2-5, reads GAGVSQSPRYKVTKRGQDVALRCDPISGHVSLYWYRQALGQGPEFLTYFNYEAQQDKSGLPNDRFSAERPEGSISTLTIQRTEQRDSAMYRCASSFLLTSGTRSRQETQYFGPGTRLLVL.